The 16 T cell receptor beta chains below all came from one sample that was sequenced in a study of Graves' ophthalmopathy and Graves' hyperthyroidism (dated by TCRdb to 2017 to 2018). These reads were obtained on an Illumina HiSeq 2000. For repertoire sequencing, the TCR beta CDR3 regions were amplified from RNA transcripts. A first-round RT-PCR used HTBI primers with the Qiagen OneStep RT-PCR kit, followed by a second-round multiplex PCR, size selection and purification. The public sequencing data were trimmed at Q25 with fastp and processed into clonotypes with MiXCR by TCRdb, which kept only in-frame beta chains. Rows are unified per CDR3 protein, each entry keeping the most common DNA and genes. For this sample there are around 1,200,000 distinct CDR3 sequences; about 40% appear just once. The ten biggest clones cover roughly 10% of the sample. The sample consisted of peripheral blood or thyroid tissue (not recorded which). The receptors come from an adult man with Graves' hyperthyroidism.

This clonotype was recorded at least ten times. One end of the junction does not line up with germline, which may come from a read error. J is TRBJ2-7 and V is TRBV5-1; TRBD1 matches 9 bases. Germline CDR1 reads SGHRS; CDR2 reads YFSETQ. CDR3 length: 14 amino acids. The CDR3 nucleotides read TGTGCCAGCAGCCCGGGACAGGGTGCCTACGAGCAGTACTTC. It specifies CASSPGQGAYEQYF.

In its sample, this clonotype was seen a few times. V and J are TRBV20-1 and TRBJ2-2; D gene uncertain. CDR3 length: 14 amino acids. The V gene's germline CDR1 is DFQATT and CDR2 SNEGSKA (reference sequence). V was shortened by 6 bases and J by 5 bases, with 16 bases between the two germline ends. CDR3 sequence: CSAKDLLETGELFF. In DNA, the CDR3 is TGCAGTGCCAAGGACCTTCTGGAGACCGGGGAGCTGTTTTTT.

This clonotype was seen at least ten times. The chain carries TRBV7-9 and TRBJ1-2; no definite D call. V gave up 4 bases and J gave up 6 bases, with 9 bases separating them. From germline, CDR1 is SEHNR and CDR2 FQNEAQ (reference sequence). The CDR3 contains 12 residues. The CDR3 nucleotides are TGTGCCAGCAGCTGGAATTTGGATGGCTACACCTTC. Amino acids: CASSWNLDGYTF.

At least ten counts were recorded for this clonotype. This sequence joins TRBV5-6 and TRBJ2-6; D call uncertain. The ends were cut back, 4 bases at V and 0 bases at J, with 11 bases in the middle. The CDR3 loop spans 16 amino acids. CDR1 and CDR2 (germline): SGHDT, YYEEEE. DNA for the CDR3: TGTGCCAGCAGCCTGGAACGGAGCTCTGGGGCCAACGTCCTGACTTTC. Protein sequence: CASSLERSSGANVLTF.

This clonotype was seen at least ten times. The chain uses TRBV12-3 or TRBV12-4 and TRBJ1-6, with D tentatively TRBD1 (6 bases). CDR3 length: 14 residues. Deletions cut 7 bases from V and 7 bases from J, with 14 bases between. CDR3 DNA sequence: TGTGCCAGCACCCTCGGGGGGGCGAATTCACCCCTCCACTTT. Translation: CASTLGGANSPLHF.

For this clonotype: Being one base from a much bigger clone, this may be a read error. The chain employs TRBV7-2 and TRBJ2-5; 10 bases map to TRBD1. Germline CDR1 SGHTA, CDR2 FQGNSA. The CDR3 sequence is 19 residues long. The CDR3 DNA reads TGTGCCGGCAGCTTCGGGCCAAGGACAGGGGGGGCCGGACGGGAGACCCAGTACTTC. Translation gives CAGSFGPRTGGAGRETQYF.

V gene TRBV19 combines with J gene TRBJ1-2; 12 nucleotides agree with TRBD1. V dropped 4 bases and J dropped 5; count of bases not matched to a gene: 17. CDR3 length: 19 amino acids. Germline-derived CDR1 and CDR2 are LNHDA and SQIVND (reference sequence). The CDR3 here is CASSSNSGTGGAGPYGYTF. The CDR3 nucleotides read TGTGCCAGTAGTAGCAACTCCGGGACAGGGGGCGCGGGTCCTTATGGCTACACCTTC.

This clonotype showed up many times. The chain carries TRBV2 and TRBJ2-7; the match to TRBD2 covers 8 bases. CDR3 length equals 13 residues. Germline CDR1 SNHLY, CDR2 FYNNEI. The ends lost 8 bases at V and 6 bases at J; junction bases unmatched: 9. CDR3 bases: TGTGCCAGCCTAGGACTAGCTGCAGTCGAGCAGTACTTC. Residues: CASLGLAAVEQYF.

This clonotype was observed many times. The CDR3 here is CASSGDNSNQPQHF. CDR3 sequence (DNA): TGTGCCAGCAGTGGGGATAATAGCAATCAGCCCCAGCATTTT. The rearrangement uses TRBV25-1 and TRBJ1-5; D remains unclear. CDR1 and CDR2 (germline): MGHDK, SYGVNS. Trimming took off 4 bases at V and 0 bases at J, with 7 bases between the two ends. The CDR3 runs 14 residues.

This clonotype was observed many times. CDR3 in amino acids: CASSLEAGGPTGELFF. The CDR3 coding sequence is TGTGCCAGCAGCTTAGAAGCGGGGGGGCCCACCGGGGAGCTGTTTTTT. J is TRBJ2-2 and V is TRBV7-8; 10 positions match TRBD2. This CDR3 comprises 16 residues. The germline CDR1 and CDR2 sequences are SGHVS and FQNEAQ. Trimming at V came to 1 base and at J to 4 bases, leaving 3 bases not matched to a gene.

This chain links TRBV7-9 with TRBJ2-5; TRBD1 is a possible D gene (6 bases). V lost 4 bases and J lost 1, with 10 bases in between. The germline gives CDR1 SEHNR, CDR2 FQNEAQ (reference sequence). The CDR3 consists of 14 residues. The CDR3 sequence is CASSSQQGQETQYF. CDR3 DNA sequence: TGTGCCAGCAGCTCCCAACAGGGCCAAGAGACCCAGTACTTC.

The count of this clonotype is one. At one end the junction does not follow the germline gene, possibly because of a read error. The chain employs TRBV7-3 and TRBJ2-2; TRBD2 might be the D (6 bases). CDR3 length equals 16 residues. Germline V gene lookup returns CDR1 SGHTA and CDR2 FQGTGA. CDR3 sequence reads: CASSRYGGANTGELFF. CDR3 coding DNA: TGTGCCAGCAGCCGTTACGGAGGGGCGAATACCGGGGAGCTGTTTTTT.

A remark on this clonotype: A much larger clone lies one base from this, so it may be a read error. The rearrangement uses TRBV12-3 or TRBV12-4 and TRBJ2-7; D remains ambiguous. V gave up 4 bases and J gave up 5 bases, with 12 bases separating them. The CDR3 loop spans 13 amino acids. The CDR3 DNA is TGTGCCAGCAGTTCCCCCTCAGGCCACGAGCAGTACTTC. As protein: CASSSPSGHEQYF.

This clonotype was recorded many times. The rearrangement links TRBV6-6 to TRBJ2-5; 8 nucleotides line up with TRBD1. V lost 2 bases to trimming and J lost 4 bases; unmatched junction nucleotides: 12. The CDR3 has 17 residues. CDR1 and CDR2 from the germline V gene are MNHNY and SVGAGI (reference sequence). The chain's CDR3 is CASSYGGGDRPRETQYF. CDR3 coding DNA: TGTGCCAGCAGTTACGGTGGAGGGGACAGGCCACGAGAGACCCAGTACTTC.

There are many counts of this clonotype. This chain links TRBV2 with TRBJ1-1; D call uncertain. The ends were cut back, 6 bases at V and 1 base at J, with 18 bases in the middle. The CDR3 extends over 16 amino acids. Germline V gene sequence: CDR1 SNHLY, CDR2 FYNNEI. In nucleotides, the CDR3 is TGTGCCAGCAGGGCTGACGTGGGCAGGAGGAACACTGAAGCTTTCTTT. This sequence encodes CASRADVGRRNTEAFF.

The rearrangement links TRBV4-1 to TRBJ1-2, with TRBD1 as a possible D gene (6 bases). The germline CDR1 and CDR2 sequences are MGHRA and YSYEKL. Deletions cut 5 bases from V and 5 bases from J, with 21 bases between. The length of the CDR3 is 16 residues. CDR3 in amino acids: CASSSPETGAVYGYTF. The CDR3 region has the DNA TGCGCCAGCAGCTCACCCGAAACGGGGGCCGTTTATGGCTACACCTTC.